This T cell receptor (beta chain) was identified in a study of blood T cell repertoires in COVID-19 (dated by TCRdb to between 2020 and 2021). Regarding the study in general: The collaborator samples originated in the United States, Italy and Spain and spanned the acute and convalescent phases of COVID-19. Sample metadata almost always included a de-identified subject ID, COVID-19 status, age in years and sex. Samples were obtained from the ongoing ImmuneRACE study (first 160 participants) and from 1,200 or so subjects provided by 6 global collaborators. Where available, HLA class I and class II types were taken from metadata supplied by the sample provider and were not determined by assay-based typing. The repertoires were made available in a free public database intended to serve as a resource for research on the immune response to SARS-CoV-2. The material from the prospective study consisted of cDNA or gDNA derived from T cells, B-cell-depleted T cells, or PBMCs. Subjects who had been exposed to COVID-19, were actively infected with it, or had recovered from it provided the deeply sampled blood TCRbeta repertoires that made up the dataset.

As encoded in the germline V gene, CDR1 is SNHLY while CDR2 is FYNNEI. Including the terminal cysteine and phenylalanine, the CDR3 comprises 14 residues. Only CDR3 DNA is held: 42 bases, read in frame from base 1. V is shortened by 2 bases, J by 10 bases, and the region joining them spans 12 bases. TCRbeta CDR3 regions were amplified from genomic DNA using the immunoSEQ Assay, a bias-controlled multiplex PCR. For the original study's pipeline: Within the assay, amplification of reference gene primers was used to estimate how many nucleated cells each sample contained. Sequence reads were collapsed and filtered to measure the absolute abundance of every unique TCRbeta CDR3 rearrangement. Productive Simpson clonality was computed per sample as the square root of Simpson's diversity index over productive rearrangements. The source is immuneACCESS, and TCRdb retained only in-frame sequences with V and J called. Part of the clones is not carried over; for the studies checked, unresolved V genes explain less than half of this, and the remainder is unexplained. V, J and clone size reflect that table, while D and trimming were determined from the DNA. The sample yields 150,000 or so clones; over 90% were counted once. The ten largest clonotypes hold around 0.5% of the sample.

Comments on this clone: The antigen it binds to is not known. No quality values exist for individual bases; no much larger clone is one base distant.

What the work shows at the level of the full study, not this receptor alone: The amount of clinical and demographic metadata varied by source and participant and was provided uncurated.

The collaborating institutions used their own protocols to collect whole blood in K2EDTA tubes. For TCRbeta analysis, collaborator samples were shipped as frozen whole blood, as isolated PBMCs, or as DNA extracted from either sample type. The chain is encoded by TRBV2 joined to TRBJ1-6, with TRBD1 tentatively as D gene (6 bases match). This TCR derives from a man aged 45-65 years with acute or convalescent COVID-19. The sample taken for sequencing was peripheral blood. The DNA reads as follows: TGTGCCAGCAGTGAAACAGGGCGGAAATCACCCCTCCACTTT. This sequence encodes CASSETGRKSPLHF.